This is a list of T cell receptor beta chains from one sample in a study of T cell repertoires in cytomegalovirus infection. TCRdb reprocessed the reads via MiXCR and lists one record per CDR3 protein. The table includes about 20,000 distinct CDR3 sequences, roughly 40% detected once. These receptors have no known antigen. This specimen was CD8+ T cells from cultured PBMCs, taken from culture after CMV antigen stimulation. These receptors were obtained from a human donor in good health (CMV status not recorded). Some clones in this sample may be carry-over from other donors' samples. Both conserved end residues are part of each CDR3. Each record gives: clone size, J gene, D gene, V gene, CDR3 length, CDR3 DNA, CDR3 protein. D genes are given only for firm matches. Clone size is shown for a subset of rows, as once, few, many or a class of expanded clone.

size: NA
J: TRBJ1-2
D: NA
V: TRBV28
length: 14
DNA: TGTGCCAGCAGCCTCTCGACGGATTTCTATGGCTACACCTTC
CDR3: CASSLSTDFYGYTF

size: NA
J: TRBJ2-3
D: NA
V: TRBV19
length: 18
DNA: TGTGCCAGTAGTATTATCCACCACCAGCAGTTTAGCACAGATACGCAGTATTTT
CDR3: CASSIIHHQQFSTDTQYF

size: NA
J: TRBJ1-5
D: NA
V: TRBV27
length: 15
DNA: TGTGCCAGCAGTTTATCCAGGGGAGGCAATCAGCCCCAGCATTTT
CDR3: CASSLSRGGNQPQHF

size: NA
J: TRBJ1-3
D: NA
V: TRBV12-3/TRBV12-4
length: 15
DNA: TGTGCCAGCTCTCCTTGGAGGGCTGCTGGAAACACCATATATTTT
CDR3: CASSPWRAAGNTIYF

size: many
J: TRBJ2-3
D: NA
V: TRBV7-8
length: 16
DNA: TGTGCCAGCAGACCGGACTGGGCGGAGAGCACAGATACGCAGTATTTT
CDR3: CASRPDWAESTDTQYF

size: NA
J: TRBJ1-3
D: NA
V: TRBV20-1
length: 14
DNA: TGCAGTGCTGAATCAGGGGTCTCTGGAAACACCATATATTTT
CDR3: CSAESGVSGNTIYF

size: few
J: TRBJ2-7
D: NA
V: TRBV7-2
length: 13
DNA: TGTGCCAGCTCTTGGCAGGCAACCTACGAGCAGTACTTC
CDR3: CASSWQATYEQYF

size: NA
J: TRBJ2-4
D: NA
V: TRBV7-9
length: 16
DNA: TGTGCCAGCAGCTTCCCACAGGGCAAAGGCAAAAACATTCAGTACTTC
CDR3: CASSFPQGKGKNIQYF

size: NA
J: TRBJ2-3
D: TRBD1
V: TRBV12-3/TRBV12-4
length: 15
DNA: TGTGCCAGCAGCTCGACAGGGGCCTCCGTGAATACGCAGTATTTT
CDR3: CASSSTGASVNTQYF

size: NA
J: TRBJ1-2
D: NA
V: TRBV27
length: 13
DNA: TGTGCCAGCAGTTTATCATTGGACTATGGCTACACCTTC
CDR3: CASSLSLDYGYTF

size: few
J: TRBJ2-7
D: NA
V: TRBV30
length: 13
DNA: TGTGCCTGGAGTGTAATGGGGCTCGGCGAGCAGTACTTC
CDR3: CAWSVMGLGEQYF

size: NA
J: TRBJ2-2
D: TRBD1
V: TRBV25-1
length: 16
DNA: TGTGCCAGCAGTGATTGGACAGGGGGCCAAACCGGGGAGCTGTTTTTT
CDR3: CASSDWTGGQTGELFF

size: NA
J: TRBJ2-7
D: TRBD2
V: TRBV27
length: 14
DNA: TGTGCCAGCAGGGTAGCGGGGGGAAGCCACGAGCAGTACTTC
CDR3: CASRVAGGSHEQYF

size: many
J: TRBJ2-5
D: NA
V: TRBV2
length: 16
DNA: TGTGCCAGCACCCCCGAAAGAACAGGGTGGGTCGAGACCCAGTACTTC
CDR3: CASTPERTGWVETQYF

size: few
J: TRBJ2-3
D: NA
V: TRBV7-2
length: 15
DNA: TGTGCCAGCAGCTTAGGACACAGGAGCACAGATACGCAGTATTTT
CDR3: CASSLGHRSTDTQYF

size: NA
J: TRBJ1-5
D: NA
V: TRBV7-9
length: 13
DNA: TGTGCCAGCAGCTTACGTCGGGATGAGCCCCAGCATTTT
CDR3: CASSLRRDEPQHF

size: NA
J: TRBJ1-5
D: TRBD1
V: TRBV4-2
length: 14
DNA: TGTGCCTCCCAAGAGGACAGGGGAAGGCAGCCCCAGCATTTT
CDR3: CASQEDRGRQPQHF

size: NA
J: TRBJ2-7
D: NA
V: TRBV29-1
length: 12
DNA: TGCAGCGTTTCGGTCGTCTCCTACGAGCAGTACTTC
CDR3: CSVSVVSYEQYF

size: NA
J: TRBJ1-1
D: TRBD1
V: TRBV5-8
length: 18
DNA: TGTGCCAGCAGCTGGGGAGCCGGGACAGGGGGCCCGAACACTGAAGCTTTCTTT
CDR3: CASSWGAGTGGPNTEAFF

size: NA
J: TRBJ2-7
D: NA
V: TRBV12-3/TRBV12-4
length: 14
DNA: TGTGCCAGCAGTCAGCTTGGGGCCTCCTACGAGCAGTACTTC
CDR3: CASSQLGASYEQYF

size: NA
J: TRBJ2-7
D: TRBD2
V: TRBV6-8
length: 13
DNA: TGTGCCAGCATTCTAGCGGGAGCCTACGAGCAGTACTTC
CDR3: CASILAGAYEQYF

size: NA
J: TRBJ1-5
D: NA
V: TRBV12-3/TRBV12-4
length: 14
DNA: TGTGCCAGCAGTTTAAGTGGCCCCAATCAGCCCCAGCATTTT
CDR3: CASSLSGPNQPQHF

size: NA
J: TRBJ1-1
D: TRBD1
V: TRBV7-2
length: 15
DNA: TGTGCCAGCAGAGGACAGGGGATAATGAACACTGAAGCTTTCTTT
CDR3: CASRGQGIMNTEAFF

size: few
J: TRBJ2-1
D: TRBD2
V: TRBV6-2/TRBV6-3
length: 18
DNA: TGTGCCAGCAGTACATTTCTTTTAGCGGGGGGCGAGAGAGATGAGCAGTTCTTC
CDR3: CASSTFLLAGGERDEQFF